What follows are 29 T cell receptor beta chains derived from one specimen sequenced in a study of radiation and T cells in renal cell carcinoma. The repertoire was sequenced with immunoSEQ multiplex PCR; TCRdb's copy has only in-frame clones and lacks some. The sample contains over 60,000 clones, over 65% of which appear only once. Sample time point: blood 4 weeks post-SBRT, at nephrectomy. Treatment given: 15 Gy SBRT to primary tumor, nephrectomy 4 weeks later. Sequenced here: blood, sampled from a patient whose treatment included radiotherapy and nephrectomy. The receptors stem from a woman in her sixties with renal cell carcinoma.

The chain is built from TRBV6-4 and TRBJ1-4; D is unclear. In germline, CDR1 is MRHNA, CDR2 SNTAGT. This CDR3 is 15 amino acids long. V lost 3 bases to trimming and J lost 3 bases, with 11 bases between them. CDR3 sequence (DNA): TGTGCCAGCAGTGAAGACGGTGCGGCTAATGAAAAACTGTTTTTT. Its translation: CASSEDGAANEKLFF.

CDR3 protein: CASSSAGSYEQYF. CDR3 bases: TGTGCCAGCAGCTCCGCGGGGAGCTACGAGCAGTACTTC. The chain employs TRBV7-8 and TRBJ2-7; D is possibly TRBD2 (6 bases). V dropped 4 bases and J dropped 3 bases, with 10 bases sitting between them. This CDR3 has 13 residues. Germline lookup yields CDR1 SGHVS and CDR2 FQNEAQ.

In its sample, this clone was seen a few times. The chain combines TRBV7-9 with TRBJ1-1; tentatively, D is TRBD1 (5 bases). Between the trimmed V and J ends, which lost 5 bases and 8 bases, there was a span of 12 bases. CDR3 length: 12 residues. Germline assignment: CDR1 SEHNR and CDR2 FQNEAQ (reference sequence). The CDR3 reads CASSPRDQEAFF. In DNA, the CDR3 is TGTGCCAGCAGCCCCAGGGACCAGGAAGCTTTCTTT.

The chain links TRBV7-2 to TRBJ2-1; the D call may be TRBD1 or TRBD2 (5 bases each). Germline assignment: CDR1 SGHTA and CDR2 FQGNSA. V lost 4 bases to trimming and J lost 5 bases, with 9 bases between them. The CDR3 length is 13 residues. The CDR3 DNA reads as TGTGCCAGCAGCTCGGGACCAAACAATGAGCAGTTCTTC. Translated, it gives CASSSGPNNEQFF.

This chain links TRBV30 with TRBJ1-6, with a tentative D call TRBD1 (6 bases). The germline gives CDR1 GTSNPN, CDR2 SVGIG (reference sequence). The CDR3 is made up of 15 amino acids. Trimming shortened V by 0 bases and J by 7 bases, and 13 bases separated the two germline ends. The CDR3 bases are TGTGCCTGGAGTGTACACGGGGGGCAGAATTCACCCCTCCACTTT. It translates to CAWSVHGGQNSPLHF. The whole variable domain, remainder taken from reference TRBV30 and TRBJ1-6, is SQTIHQWPATLVQPVGSPLSLECTVEGTSNPNLYWYRQAAGRGLQLLFYSVGIGQISSEVPQNLSASRPQDRQFILSSKKLLLSDSGFYLCAWSVHGGQNSPLHFGNGTRLTVT.

This sequence joins TRBV19 and TRBJ1-4, with unresolved D. V was pared by 4 bases and J by 7 bases, with 7 bases between. This CDR3 is built from 12 residues. Per the germline V gene, CDR1 is LNHDA and CDR2 is SQIVND (reference sequence). CDR3 DNA: TGTGCCAGTAGTAGGAAGAGTGAAAAACTGTTTTTT. It encodes CASSRKSEKLFF.

The chain combines TRBV7-9 with TRBJ1-2, with D maybe TRBD1 (5 bases). Germline V gene sequence: CDR1 SEHNR, CDR2 FQNEAQ (reference sequence). The CDR3 is 13 residues long. V was clipped by 2 bases and J by 6 bases, with 10 bases between them. CDR3 in amino acids: CASSLRGGNGYTF. The CDR3 DNA is TGTGCCAGCAGCTTACGGGGGGGTAATGGCTACACCTTC.

V usage is TRBV6-6 and J usage is TRBJ2-1; no clear D gene. The CDR3 totals 16 residues. Trimming pared 0 bases from V and 10 bases from J, leaving 19 bases between. Germline CDR1 is MNHNY and CDR2 is SVGAGI (reference sequence). The CDR3 DNA reads TGTGCCAGCAGTTACTCGAATACAGACCCCCGGCGGGAGCAGTTCTTC. Amino acid sequence: CASSYSNTDPRREQFF.

The rearrangement uses TRBV6-5 and TRBJ1-5; D remains unclear. Trimming stripped 0 bases from V and 3 bases from J, with 9 bases between. CDR3 size: 15 residues. The germline gives CDR1 MNHEY, CDR2 SVGAGI. CDR3 DNA: TGTGCCAGCAGTTACTCGAAAGGACTCAATCAGCCCCAGCATTTT. This codes for CASSYSKGLNQPQHF.

The CDR3 DNA reads TGTGCCAGCAGCTTAAGGGGGACGGATTCACCCCTCCACTTT. This codes for CASSLRGTDSPLHF. This chain joins TRBV7-2 and TRBJ1-6; D perhaps matches TRBD1 (6 bases). With 2 bases removed from V and 8 bases from J, the gap between germline ends came to 10 bases. Germline CDR1 reads SGHTA; CDR2 reads FQGNSA. CDR3 length equals 14 residues.

This chain joins TRBV4-2 and TRBJ1-1; 12 bases align to TRBD1. The junction had 14 bases not matched to a gene; V was cut back by 4 bases and J by 5 bases. The CDR3 is made up of 18 amino acids. Germline CDR1 reads LGHNA; CDR2 reads YNFKEQ. The CDR3 coding sequence is TGTGCCAGCAGCCGTCACTTGGGACAGGGGGCGCCGGGTACTGAAGCTTTCTTT. Protein product: CASSRHLGQGAPGTEAFF.

This clone was observed once. V and J are TRBV30 and TRBJ1-5, with 8 bases aligning to TRBD1. CDR1 is GTSNPN and CDR2 is SVGIG in the germline V gene (reference sequence). CDR3 length: 15 amino acids. V was clipped by 2 bases and J by 4 bases; unmatched bases: 7. The CDR3 reads CAWSIRTGYNQPQHF. DNA for the CDR3: TGTGCCTGGAGTATACGGACAGGGTATAATCAGCCCCAGCATTTT. Looking up the rest from reference TRBV30 and TRBJ1-5 gives the full variable domain: SQTIHQWPATLVQPVGSPLSLECTVEGTSNPNLYWYRQAAGRGLQLLFYSVGIGQISSEVPQNLSASRPQDRQFILSSKKLLLSDSGFYLCAWSIRTGYNQPQHFGDGTRLSIL.

The chain combines TRBV6-6 with TRBJ2-1; a weak D match, TRBD1 (6 bases). CDR3 length: 14 residues. Germline values: CDR1 MNHNY, CDR2 SVGAGI (reference sequence). The V end was cut by 5 bases, the J end by 9 bases, with 17 bases between. This CDR3 is CASSRGEQGSEQFF. The CDR3 nucleotides are TGTGCCAGCAGTCGAGGTGAACAGGGCAGTGAGCAGTTCTTC.

The V gene is TRBV4-2, the J gene TRBJ1-1; 8 nucleotides align to TRBD1. CDR3 size: 15 residues. Germline CDR1 reads LGHNA; CDR2 reads YNFKEQ. V gave up 4 bases and J gave up 3 bases; unmatched junction bases: 7. The CDR3 region has the DNA TGTGCCAGCAGCCTCCTCGGACAGGGTGACACTGAAGCTTTCTTT. Protein product: CASSLLGQGDTEAFF.

The chain employs TRBV18 and TRBJ2-2; 12 bases agree with TRBD2. After removal of 4 bases from V and 0 bases from J, the junction contained 3 bases not matched to a gene. CDR3 length: 17 residues. Germline V gene lookup returns CDR1 KGHSH and CDR2 LQKENI. In DNA form, the CDR3 reads TGTGCCAGCTCACAAAGGACTAGCGGGACGAACACCGGGGAGCTGTTTTTT. Translated, it gives CASSQRTSGTNTGELFF.

The chain uses TRBV28 and TRBJ2-7, with 7 positions matching TRBD1. The CDR3 is made up of 12 amino acids. V was pared by 6 bases and J by 6 bases, with 5 bases of the junction left unmatched. Germline V lookup: CDR1 MDHEN, CDR2 SYDVKM. CDR3 loop: CASRDRGREQYF. CDR3 sequence (DNA): TGTGCCAGCAGGGATAGGGGGCGCGAGCAGTACTTC. The full variable domain, in which reference TRBV28 and TRBJ2-7 provide the parts outside the CDR3, is DVKVTQSSRYLVKRTGEKVFLECVQDMDHENMFWYRQDPGLGLRLIYFSYDVKMKEKGDIPEGYSVSREKKERFSLILESASTNQTSMYLCASRDRGREQYFGPGTRLTVT.

The rearrangement uses TRBV7-9 and TRBJ1-4; the D gene is possibly TRBD1 (5 bases). The V end lost 0 bases, the J end lost 2 bases, and 13 bases lay between the germline ends. Germline V CDR1 and CDR2: SEHNR, FQNEAQ (reference sequence). The CDR3 loop spans 17 amino acids. The CDR3 here is CASSLASGDGTNEKLFF. CDR3 nucleotide sequence: TGTGCCAGCAGCTTAGCATCGGGGGACGGGACTAATGAAAAACTGTTTTTT.

This chain links TRBV5-1 with TRBJ1-4, with D perhaps TRBD1 (5 bases). Trimming removed 3 bases from V and 0 bases from J, with 15 bases in between. Germline V CDR1 and CDR2: SGHRS, YFSETQ. The CDR3 spans 17 residues. CDR3 in amino acids: CASSSSAGGATNEKLFF. CDR3 sequence (DNA): TGCGCCAGCAGCTCTTCCGCTGGGGGAGCAACTAATGAAAAACTGTTTTTT. Variable domain in full (rest from reference TRBV5-1 and TRBJ1-4): KAGVTQTPRYLIKTRGQQVTLSCSPISGHRSVSWYQQTPGQGLQFLFEYFSETQRNKGNFPGRFSGRQFSNSRSEMNVSTLELGDSALYLCASSSSAGGATNEKLFFGSGTQLSVL.

V and J are TRBV28 and TRBJ1-1; TRBD1 is a possible D gene (6 bases). Trimming stripped 5 bases from V and 2 bases from J, with 15 bases between. Germline V gene sequence: CDR1 MDHEN, CDR2 SYDVKM. The CDR3 totals 15 residues. CDR3 DNA sequence: TGTGCCAGCAGTCTAACCGGACAGATTAACACTGAAGCTTTCTTT. As protein: CASSLTGQINTEAFF.

CDR3: CASSFIGAWYEQFF. DNA of the CDR3: TGTGCCAGCAGCTTTATTGGGGCCTGGTATGAGCAGTTCTTC. The V gene is TRBV7-2, the J gene TRBJ2-1, with D maybe TRBD1 (5 bases). Trimming cost V 3 bases and J 8 bases, with 14 bases left between them. Per germline, CDR1 SGHTA and CDR2 FQGNSA. The CDR3 runs 14 residues.

The rearrangement links TRBV5-1 to TRBJ2-2; 9 bases line up with TRBD2. J gave up 2 bases and V 0 bases, and 5 bases lay outside the gene matches. Germline-derived CDR1 and CDR2 are SGHRS and YFSETQ. This CDR3 has 17 amino acids. The CDR3 is CASSLVGGGANTGELFF. DNA for the CDR3: TGCGCCAGCAGCTTGGTTGGCGGGGGGGCCAACACCGGGGAGCTGTTTTTT.

The table lists this clone with a few counts. CDR3 residues: CSARTELEQYF. The DNA for the CDR3 is TGCAGTGCTAGAACGGAATTGGAGCAGTACTTC. V is TRBV20-1 and J is TRBJ2-7, with D unclear. Trimming removed 2 bases at V and 7 bases at J, with 9 bases between. The CDR3 has 11 residues. Germline CDR1 reads DFQATT; CDR2 reads SNEGSKA (reference sequence).

The gene calls are TRBV7-2 and TRBJ1-2; the D is unclear. Germline V gene sequence: CDR1 SGHTA, CDR2 FQGNSA. V gave up 5 bases and J gave up 2 bases, with 3 bases separating them. The CDR3 totals 11 residues. CDR3 loop: CASSQNYGYTF. The CDR3 DNA follows: TGTGCCAGCAGCCAGAACTATGGCTACACCTTC. Full variable domain (remainder filled in from reference TRBV7-2 and TRBJ1-2): GAGVSQSPSNKVTEKGKDVELRCDPISGHTALYWYRQSLGQGLEFLIYFQGNSAPDKSGLPSDRFSAERTGGSVSTLTIQRTQQEDSAVYLCASSQNYGYTFGSGTRLTVV.

This clone was recorded a few times. The V gene is TRBV5-1, the J gene TRBJ1-1, with unresolved D. This CDR3 has 16 amino acids. V dropped 4 bases and J dropped 0 bases, with 16 bases sitting between them. The germline V gene has CDR1 SGHRS and CDR2 YFSETQ. The CDR3 bases are TGCGCCAGCAGCCCCCTGACGGAAGTCATGAACACTGAAGCTTTCTTT. Its translation: CASSPLTEVMNTEAFF.

This clone appeared a single time. The chain couples TRBV19 to TRBJ1-2; D unclear. There are 13 residues in the CDR3. Trimming took off 1 base at V and 6 bases at J, with 9 bases between the two ends. Germline CDR1 is LNHDA and CDR2 is SQIVND (reference sequence). CDR3 protein: CASSIGRVHGYTF. CDR3 in DNA: TGTGCCAGTAGTATAGGAAGGGTCCATGGCTACACCTTC.

This clone was seen only once. V is TRBV4-1 and J is TRBJ2-7; perhaps TRBD2 as D (6 bases). Germline V gene lookup returns CDR1 MGHRA and CDR2 YSYEKL. The CDR3 spans 16 residues. V gave up 1 base and J gave up 6 bases, with 19 bases separating them. The CDR3 DNA follows: TGCGCCAGCAGCCAAGTGCCGGACTACGGACCGCGCGAGCAGTACTTC. It yields the protein CASSQVPDYGPREQYF.

The rearrangement uses TRBV7-9 and TRBJ2-7; tentatively, D is TRBD2 (6 bases). V was clipped by 6 bases and J by 1 base, with 13 bases between them. There are 14 residues in the CDR3. Germline lookup yields CDR1 SEHNR and CDR2 FQNEAQ (reference sequence). The CDR3 protein is CASSSGGSSYEQYF. The CDR3 DNA reads as TGTGCCAGCAGTTCCGGAGGGTCGTCCTACGAGCAGTACTTC.

The chain has TRBV18 and TRBJ2-7; 8 positions match TRBD1. Per germline, CDR1 KGHSH and CDR2 LQKENI. The V gene end was trimmed by 4 bases and the J gene end by 2 bases; junction bases not matched to a gene: 10. This CDR3 spans 16 amino acids. The CDR3: CASSRMAGTGPYEQYF. The DNA of the CDR3 is TGTGCCAGCTCACGTATGGCCGGGACAGGCCCCTACGAGCAGTACTTC.

The chain is built from TRBV25-1 and TRBJ1-2; D might be TRBD1 (5 bases). The germline V gene encodes CDR1 MGHDK and CDR2 SYGVNS. V was trimmed by 7 bases and J by 3 bases, leaving 15 bases between them. This CDR3 has 14 amino acids. This CDR3 reads CASNSGLGDYGYTF. CDR3 DNA sequence: TGTGCCAGCAACTCAGGGTTGGGGGACTATGGCTACACCTTC.